This record covers a single T cell receptor beta chain. The target antigen is unknown. Assay: immunoSEQ multiplex PCR; the TCRdb copy retains only in-frame clones and omits some. The sample carries more than 4,000 clones, 60% to 65% recorded once. Germline lookup yields CDR1 SGHDT and CDR2 YYEEEE. The CDR3 loop spans 14 amino acids. Trimming stripped 4 bases from V and 0 bases from J, with 11 bases between. The data belong to a study of CD8 T cell repertoires and HIV-1 epitope variants. The receptor was derived from a male donor with HIV. J is TRBJ2-7 and V is TRBV5-6; D ambiguous. The sequencing input was cultured CD8+ T cells derived from PBMCs. CDR3 protein: CASSVGGSSYEQYF. CDR3 nucleotide sequence: TGTGCCAGCAGCGTAGGCGGCAGCTCCTACGAGCAGTACTTC.